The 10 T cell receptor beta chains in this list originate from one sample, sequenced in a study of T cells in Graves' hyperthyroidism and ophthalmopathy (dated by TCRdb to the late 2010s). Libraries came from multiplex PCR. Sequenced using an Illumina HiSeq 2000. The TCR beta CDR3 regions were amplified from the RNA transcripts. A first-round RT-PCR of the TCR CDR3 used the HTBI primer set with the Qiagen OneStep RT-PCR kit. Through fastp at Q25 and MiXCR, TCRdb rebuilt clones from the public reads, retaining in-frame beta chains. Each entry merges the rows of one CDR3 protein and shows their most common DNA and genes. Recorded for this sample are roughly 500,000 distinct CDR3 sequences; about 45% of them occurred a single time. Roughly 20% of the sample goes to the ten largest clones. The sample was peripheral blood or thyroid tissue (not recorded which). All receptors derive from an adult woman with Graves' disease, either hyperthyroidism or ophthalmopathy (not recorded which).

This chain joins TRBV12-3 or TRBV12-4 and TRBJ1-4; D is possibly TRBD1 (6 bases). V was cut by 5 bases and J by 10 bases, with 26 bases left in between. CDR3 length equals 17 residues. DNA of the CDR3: TGTGCCAGCAGTCCGGGACATCGCCTCGTGGCATCCGGAAAACTGTTTTTT. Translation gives CASSPGHRLVASGKLFF.

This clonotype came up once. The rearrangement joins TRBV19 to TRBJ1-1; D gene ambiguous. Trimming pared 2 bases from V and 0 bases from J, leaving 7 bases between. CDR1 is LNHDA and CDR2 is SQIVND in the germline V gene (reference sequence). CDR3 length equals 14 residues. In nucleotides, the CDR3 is TGTGCCAGTAGTATACGTTCTTTGAACACTGAAGCTTTCTTT. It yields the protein CASSIRSLNTEAFF.

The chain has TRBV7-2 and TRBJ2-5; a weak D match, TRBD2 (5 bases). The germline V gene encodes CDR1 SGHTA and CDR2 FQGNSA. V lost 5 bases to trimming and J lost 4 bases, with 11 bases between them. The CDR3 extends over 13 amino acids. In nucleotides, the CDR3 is TGTGCCAGCAGCGAGGCCCGGGGAGAGACCCAGTACTTC. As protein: CASSEARGETQYF.

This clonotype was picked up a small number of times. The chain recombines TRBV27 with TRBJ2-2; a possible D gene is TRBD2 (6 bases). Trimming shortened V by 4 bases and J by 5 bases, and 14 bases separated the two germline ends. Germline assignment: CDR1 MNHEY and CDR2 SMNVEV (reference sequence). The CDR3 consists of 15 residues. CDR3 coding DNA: TGTGCCAGCAGTTCTTGGAGGGCGGGGACCGGGGAGCTGTTTTTT. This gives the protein CASSSWRAGTGELFF.

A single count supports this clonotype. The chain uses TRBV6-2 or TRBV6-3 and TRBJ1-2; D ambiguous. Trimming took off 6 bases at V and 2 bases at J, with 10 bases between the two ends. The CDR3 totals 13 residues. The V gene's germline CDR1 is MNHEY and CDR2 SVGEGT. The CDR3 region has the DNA TGTGCCAGCAGCTTCATGCTCAACTATGGCTACACCTTC. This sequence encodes CASSFMLNYGYTF.

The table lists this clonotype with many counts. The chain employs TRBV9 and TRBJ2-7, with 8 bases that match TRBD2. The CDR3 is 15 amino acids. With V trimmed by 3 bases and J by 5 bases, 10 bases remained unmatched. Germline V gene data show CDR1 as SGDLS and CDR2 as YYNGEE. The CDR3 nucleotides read TGTGCCAGCAGCGCCAGAGTCAGCGGGAGTGACGAGCAGTACTTC. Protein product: CASSARVSGSDEQYF.

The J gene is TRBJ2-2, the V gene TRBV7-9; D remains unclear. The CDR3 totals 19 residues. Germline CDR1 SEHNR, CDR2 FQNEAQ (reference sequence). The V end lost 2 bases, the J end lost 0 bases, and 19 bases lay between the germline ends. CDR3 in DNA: TGTGCCAGCAGCTTAACGATGGTGGGAAAGAACCCGAACACCGGGGAGCTGTTTTTT. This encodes CASSLTMVGKNPNTGELFF. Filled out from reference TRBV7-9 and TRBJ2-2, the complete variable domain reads DTGVSQNPRHKITKRGQNVTFRCDPISEHNRLYWYRQTLGQGPEFLTYFQNEAQLEKSRLLSDRFSAERPKGSFSTLEIQRTEQGDSAMYLCASSLTMVGKNPNTGELFFGEGSRLTVL.

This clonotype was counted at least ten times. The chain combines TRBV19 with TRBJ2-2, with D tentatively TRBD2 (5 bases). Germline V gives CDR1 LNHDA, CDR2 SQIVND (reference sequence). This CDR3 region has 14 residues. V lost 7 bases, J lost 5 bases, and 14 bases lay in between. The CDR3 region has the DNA TGTGCCAGTACCCATACAACGGGGACCGGGGAGCTGTTTTTT. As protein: CASTHTTGTGELFF.

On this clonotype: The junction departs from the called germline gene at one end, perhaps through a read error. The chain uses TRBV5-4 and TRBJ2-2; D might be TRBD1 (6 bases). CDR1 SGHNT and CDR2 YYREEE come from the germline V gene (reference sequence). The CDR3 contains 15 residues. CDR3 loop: CASTRPGTSTGKLFF. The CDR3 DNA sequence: TGTGCCAGCACCCGACCAGGGACATCCACCGGGAAGCTGTTTTTT.

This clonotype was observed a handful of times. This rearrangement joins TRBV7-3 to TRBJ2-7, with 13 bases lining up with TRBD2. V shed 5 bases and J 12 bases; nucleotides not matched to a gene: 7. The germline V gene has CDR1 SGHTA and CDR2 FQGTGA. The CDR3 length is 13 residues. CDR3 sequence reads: CASSMGLAGKMYF. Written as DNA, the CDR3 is TGTGCCAGCAGCATGGGACTAGCGGGGAAAATGTACTTC. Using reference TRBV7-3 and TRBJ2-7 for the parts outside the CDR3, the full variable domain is GAGVSQTPSNKVTEKGKYVELRCDPISGHTALYWYRQSLGQGPEFLIYFQGTGAADDSGLPNDRFFAVRPEGSVSTLKIQRTERGDSAVYLCASSMGLAGKMYFGPGTRLTVT.